The 12 T cell receptor beta chains below all came from one sample that was sequenced in a study of blood T cell repertoires in COVID-19. Here immunoSEQ multiplex PCR was the method, and the copy in TCRdb shows in-frame clones only, minus some. The table lists 140,000 to 150,000 clones, 65% to 90% of them singletons. The specimen was peripheral blood. These TCRs come from a man aged 55 to 69 with active or convalescent COVID-19.

V usage is TRBV3-1 (or the pseudogene TRBV3-2) and J usage is TRBJ2-7; 9 bases align to TRBD2. The J segment lost 1 base and the V segment lost 0 bases, leaving 4 bases of the junction unmatched. This CDR3 has 16 amino acids. Germline lookup yields CDR1 LGHDT and CDR2 YNNKEL (reference sequence). The CDR3 DNA reads TGTGCCAGCAGCCAAGATCGGGCGGGAGGGTCCTACGAGCAGTACGTC. Translation: CASSQDRAGGSYEQYV.

The chain recombines TRBV3-1 (or the pseudogene TRBV3-2) with TRBJ1-1; no reliable D call. Germline CDR1 LGHDT, CDR2 YNNKEL (reference sequence). The CDR3 has 14 residues. Trimming pared 0 bases from V and 0 bases from J, leaving 5 bases between. CDR3 sequence (DNA): TGTGCCAGCAGCCAAGATCGTTTGAACACTGAAGCTTTCTTT. Translating gives CASSQDRLNTEAFF.

This clone was seen a few times. The chain is built from TRBV5-1 and TRBJ1-1, with 9 bases aligning to TRBD1. This CDR3 is built from 18 residues. V trimming: 4 bases; J trimming: 0 bases; junction bases outside the gene matches: 13. Germline V gene lookup returns CDR1 SGHRS and CDR2 YFSETQ. CDR3 sequence (DNA): TGCGCCAGCAGCAGGGGAACAGGGGGCGCTTCCTTGAACACTGAAGCTTTCTTT. Encoded protein: CASSRGTGGASLNTEAFF.

DNA for the CDR3: TGTGCCAGCAGCCAAGGGACAGCAACTAATGAAAAACTGTTTTTT. Encoded protein: CASSQGTATNEKLFF. The V call is TRBV7-9, the J call TRBJ1-4, with TRBD1 identical over 7 bases. J lost 0 bases, V lost 5 bases, and 3 bases had no gene match. Germline V lookup: CDR1 SEHNR, CDR2 FQNEAQ (reference sequence). CDR3 length: 15 residues.

This rearrangement joins TRBV19 to TRBJ1-2; TRBD1 aligns across 9 bases. Germline trimming cut 5 bases from V and 1 base from J; bases unmatched to any gene: 5. Germline loops: CDR1 LNHDA, CDR2 SQIVND (reference sequence). The length of the CDR3 is 15 residues. CDR3 region: CASSPGTGYNYGYTF. CDR3 sequence (DNA): TGTGCCAGTAGTCCGGGGACAGGGTATAACTATGGCTACACCTTC.

This clone was seen a single time. The chain combines TRBV9 with TRBJ2-1; 13 bases match TRBD2. The CDR3 is made up of 16 amino acids. From germline, CDR1 is SGDLS and CDR2 YYNGEE. Trimming cost V 0 bases and J 9 bases; bases outside gene matches: 6. CDR3 in DNA: TGTGCCAGCAGCGTAGCGACTAGCGGGAGGTTGCTTGAGCAGTTCTTC. Its translation is CASSVATSGRLLEQFF.

V and J are TRBV3-1 (or the pseudogene TRBV3-2) and TRBJ2-5; TRBD1 matches 7 bases. The CDR3 totals 13 residues. J gave up 4 bases and V 5 bases, and 4 bases lay outside the gene matches. Germline CDR1 reads LGHDT; CDR2 reads YNNKEL (reference sequence). CDR3 nucleotide sequence: TGTGCCAGCAGCAAACAGGGGTCAGAGACCCAGTACTTC. Protein: CASSKQGSETQYF.

The gene calls are TRBV18 and TRBJ2-2, with D possibly being TRBD2 (5 bases). This CDR3 is 13 amino acids long. Germline-derived CDR1 and CDR2 are KGHSH and LQKENI. Between the trimmed V and J ends, which lost 9 bases and 0 bases, there was a span of 8 bases. The CDR3 nucleotides are TGTGCCAGTGACGGGACGAACACCGGGGAGCTGTTTTTT. It codes for CASDGTNTGELFF.

The chain has TRBV18 and TRBJ1-4; D is perhaps TRBD1 (6 bases). Germline V CDR1 and CDR2: KGHSH, LQKENI. V gave up 4 bases and J gave up 7 bases, with 16 bases separating them. The CDR3 runs to 15 residues. The CDR3 loop reads CASSLIQGSGEKLFF. DNA for the CDR3: TGTGCCAGCTCACTGATACAGGGATCGGGTGAAAAACTGTTTTTT.

This rearrangement joins TRBV5-4 to TRBJ2-5; 9 nucleotides align to TRBD1. With 3 bases clipped from V and 3 bases from J, the junction kept 9 bases outside the gene matches. The CDR3 is 16 residues long. The germline CDR1 and CDR2 sequences are SGHNT and YYREEE (reference sequence). CDR3 protein: CASSYRDRVSEETQYF. The CDR3 nucleotides read TGTGCCAGCAGCTACCGGGACAGGGTATCGGAAGAGACCCAGTACTTC.

This CDR3 reads CASSQDLPGTGGWYEQYF. The DNA of the CDR3 is TGTGCCAGCAGCCAGGACCTCCCCGGGACAGGGGGCTGGTACGAGCAGTACTTC. This sequence joins TRBV3-1 (or the pseudogene TRBV3-2) and TRBJ2-7; 12 nucleotides line up with TRBD1. V was clipped by 3 bases and J by 4 bases; unmatched bases: 13. The CDR3 runs to 18 residues. The germline CDR1 and CDR2 sequences are LGHDT and YNNKEL (reference sequence).

V usage is TRBV7-2 and J usage is TRBJ2-5; perhaps TRBD1 as D (5 bases). The CDR3 covers 16 residues. In germline, CDR1 is SGHTA, CDR2 FQGNSA. Trimming took 5 bases from V and 2 from J, leaving 18 bases between them. CDR3 sequence: CASSTTGEVPQETQYF. In nucleotides, the CDR3 is TGTGCCAGCAGCACCACAGGAGAGGTGCCGCAAGAGACCCAGTACTTC.